These T cell receptor beta chains were read from a single sample in a study of blood T cell repertoires in COVID-19. The table came from immunoSEQ multiplex PCR; TCRdb's copy has only in-frame clones and leaves some out. Of about 200,000 clones listed, around 92% are singletons. Sequenced: PBMCs or T cells enriched from blood (not recorded which). These receptors were collected from a woman aged 18-30 years who had recovered from COVID-19. Both conserved end residues are part of each CDR3. D genes are given only for firm matches. Some rows mark clone size as missing; the rest say once, few, many or name a class of expanded clone.

TRBJ1-1 TRBV30 14 TRBD1 . CAWNGLQGGTEAFF TGTGCCTGGAACGGGTTGCAGGGGGGCACTGAAGCTTTCTTT
TRBJ1-3 TRBV6-5 15 TRBD1 . CASSQDRADGNTIYF TGTGCCAGCAGTCAGGACAGGGCGGACGGAAACACCATATATTTT
TRBJ1-1 TRBV29-1 12 . . CSGKTGLIEAFF TGCAGCGGTAAGACAGGTCTCATCGAAGCTTTCTTT
TRBJ1-5 TRBV19 13 . . CASNIYSNQPQHF TGTGCCAGTAACATATATAGCAATCAGCCCCAGCATTTT
TRBJ1-4 TRBV5-4 14 . . CASSGRGGDEKLFF TGTGCCAGCAGCGGGCGGGGAGGGGATGAAAAACTGTTTTTT
TRBJ1-1 TRBV5-5 13 . . CASSFGVATEAFF TGTGCCAGCAGCTTCGGGGTTGCGACTGAAGCTTTCTTT
TRBJ1-4 TRBV7-9 14 TRBD1 . CASSADRVLEKLFF TGTGCCAGCAGCGCAGACAGGGTACTCGAAAAACTGTTTTTT
TRBJ2-1 TRBV5-4 13 . . CASSPQTYNEQFF TGTGCCAGCAGCCCGCAGACCTACAATGAGCAGTTCTTC
TRBJ1-1 TRBV28 12 . . CASSYETNAAFF TGTGCCAGCAGTTACGAGACAAACGCCGCTTTCTTT
TRBJ1-3 TRBV6-1 16 TRBD1 . CASSDDTTGAGNTIYF TGTGCCAGCAGTGACGACACGACAGGGGCTGGAAACACCATATATTTT
TRBJ2-3 TRBV6-5 15 . . CASSPRRGAADTQYF TGTGCCAGCAGTCCCCGGAGGGGCGCGGCAGATACGCAGTATTTT
TRBJ2-2 TRBV9 17 . . CASSVAGDPKNTGELFF TGTGCCAGCAGCGTAGCAGGGGACCCCAAGAACACCGGGGAGCTGTTTTTT
TRBJ1-3 TRBV7-6 14 . . CASSSPSSGNTIYF TGTGCCAGCAGCTCCCCCAGCTCTGGAAACACCATATATTTT
TRBJ1-1 TRBV2 15 . once CASSALGQTNTEAFF TGTGCCAGCAGTGCTCTTGGACAGACGAACACTGAAGCTTTCTTT
TRBJ2-7 TRBV4-1 16 TRBD2 . CASSRILAGGDYEQYF TGCGCCAGCAGCCGGATACTGGCGGGGGGGGACTACGAGCAGTACTTC
TRBJ2-5 TRBV24-1 14 TRBD1 . CATSEGTARETQYF TGTGCCACCAGTGAGGGGACAGCCCGGGAGACCCAGTACTTC
TRBJ1-4 TRBV29-1 13 TRBD1 . CSVQDRGPEKLFF TGCAGCGTCCAGGACAGGGGGCCTGAAAAACTGTTTTTT
TRBJ2-7 TRBV27 14 TRBD1 . CASSWGQGNYEQYF TGTGCCAGCAGTTGGGGACAGGGAAACTACGAGCAGTACTTC
TRBJ2-2 TRBV6-5 14 TRBD2 . CASTSGGYTGELFF TGTGCCAGCACGAGCGGGGGGTACACCGGGGAGCTGTTTTTT
TRBJ1-1 TRBV4-1 15 . . CASTLGGVVGTEAFF TGCGCCAGCACTTTAGGAGGGGTAGTGGGAACTGAAGCTTTCTTT
TRBJ2-3 TRBV18 16 . . CASSPPLSASTDTQYF TGTGCCAGCTCACCACCGCTTAGTGCTAGCACAGATACGCAGTATTTT
TRBJ1-3 TRBV3-1/TRBV3-2 18 TRBD1 . CASSQVGGQGFSGNTIYF TGTGCCAGCAGCCAAGTCGGTGGACAGGGTTTTTCTGGAAACACCATATATTTT
TRBJ1-2 TRBV19 13 TRBD1 . CASTDRGRIGYTF TGTGCCAGTACCGACAGGGGACGGATTGGCTACACCTTC
TRBJ1-6 TRBV12-3/TRBV12-4 12 . many CASSSRASPLHF TGTGCCAGCAGTTCCAGGGCCTCACCCCTCCACTTT
TRBJ1-5 TRBV6-5 13 . . CASSQDSNQPQHF TGTGCCAGCAGTCAGGATAGCAATCAGCCCCAGCATTTT
TRBJ1-4 TRBV5-4 16 . . CASSLGFGLRNEKLFF TGTGCCAGCAGCTTGGGGTTCGGACTGCGAAATGAAAAACTGTTTTTT
TRBJ2-5 TRBV28 14 . . CASRDRGREGTQYF TGTGCCTCCCGGGATCGTGGACGAGAGGGGACCCAGTACTTC
TRBJ1-3 TRBV18 15 . once CASSPPLQAGNTIYF TGTGCCAGCTCACCACCATTACAGGCTGGAAACACCATATATTTT
TRBJ1-1 TRBV6-6 14 TRBD1 . CASSLGQGIAEAFF TGTGCCAGCAGCTTGGGACAGGGAATAGCTGAAGCTTTCTTT
TRBJ1-5 TRBV6-5 14 TRBD1 many CASSGQGKYQPQHF TGTGCCAGCAGCGGACAGGGTAAATATCAGCCCCAGCATTTT
TRBJ2-1 TRBV5-1 18 TRBD1 . CASSFGQGAVSSYNEQFF TGCGCCAGCAGCTTTGGCCAGGGGGCCGTGAGCTCCTACAATGAGCAGTTCTTC
TRBJ1-5 TRBV7-2 16 . . CASSLVRGGSNQPQHF TGTGCCAGCAGCTTAGTAAGGGGGGGGAGCAATCAGCCCCAGCATTTT
TRBJ2-3 TRBV4-2 16 . once CASSQVIGGAQDTQYF TGTGCCAGCAGCCAAGTAATAGGGGGGGCCCAGGATACGCAGTATTTT
TRBJ1-6 TRBV27 15 . . CASSLYAGGGTPLHF TGTGCCAGCAGTTTATACGCCGGGGGGGGCACACCCCTCCACTTT
TRBJ1-2 TRBV2 14 TRBD1 . CASSELGQSYGYTF TGTGCCAGCAGTGAACTGGGACAGTCGTATGGCTACACCTTC
TRBJ1-3 TRBV4-1 16 . . CASSYNRGSSGNTIYF TGCGCCAGCAGCTACAACCGCGGGAGCTCTGGAAACACCATATATTTT
TRBJ1-2 TRBV28 13 . . CASSLSGGDGYTF TGTGCCAGCAGTTTAAGTGGGGGCGATGGCTACACCTTC
TRBJ1-5 TRBV28 15 . . CASSLVEGSNQPQHF TGTGCCAGCAGTTTGGTGGAGGGAAGCAATCAGCCCCAGCATTTT
TRBJ1-5 TRBV28 13 TRBD1 . CASNTGANKPQHF TGTGCCAGCAATACAGGGGCTAATAAGCCCCAGCATTTT
TRBJ2-2 TRBV29-1 12 . . CSVEITLGELFF TGCAGCGTTGAAATCACACTAGGGGAGCTGTTTTTT
TRBJ2-5 TRBV24-1 19 TRBD2 . CATSDSVLAGGPFGETQYF TGTGCCACCAGTGATTCTGTTCTAGCGGGGGGGCCGTTCGGGGAGACCCAGTACTTC